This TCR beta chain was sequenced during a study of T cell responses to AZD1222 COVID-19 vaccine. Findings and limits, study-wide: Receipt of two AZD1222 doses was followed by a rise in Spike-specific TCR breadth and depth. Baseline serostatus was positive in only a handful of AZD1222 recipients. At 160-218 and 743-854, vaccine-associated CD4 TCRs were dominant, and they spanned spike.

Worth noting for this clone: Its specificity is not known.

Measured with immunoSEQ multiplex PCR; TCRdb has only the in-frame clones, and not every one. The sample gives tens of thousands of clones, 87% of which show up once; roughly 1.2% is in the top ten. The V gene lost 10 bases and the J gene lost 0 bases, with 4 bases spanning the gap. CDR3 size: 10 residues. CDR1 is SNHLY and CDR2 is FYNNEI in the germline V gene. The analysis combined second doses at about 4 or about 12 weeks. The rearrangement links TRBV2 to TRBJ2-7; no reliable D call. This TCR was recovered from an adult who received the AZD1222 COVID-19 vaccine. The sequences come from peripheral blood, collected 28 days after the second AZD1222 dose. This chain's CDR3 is CATSSYEQYF. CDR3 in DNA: TGTGCCACCAGCTCCTACGAGCAGTACTTC.